This T cell receptor (beta chain) was retrieved from a study of blood T cell repertoires in COVID-19. Overall study: Spain, Italy and the United States supplied samples that represented acute and convalescent COVID-19. T cells, B-cell-depleted T cells, or PBMCs provided the cDNA or gDNA that served as material.

As handled by the study authors: Scientists estimated how many nucleated cells there were by amplifying reference gene primers. The repertoire was sequenced with immunoSEQ multiplex PCR; TCRdb's copy has only in-frame clones and lacks some. The V and J calls and clone size were taken over from that table, and D and trimming were inferred from the DNA. The repertoire holds about 200,000 clones, with around 90% as singletons. V lost 4 bases, J lost 0 bases, and 14 bases lay in between. Germline loops: CDR1 SGHRS, CDR2 YFSETQ. There are 17 residues in the CDR3. The rearrangement links TRBV5-1 to TRBJ2-6; possible D gene TRBD1, 5 bases. The TCR comes from a middle-aged man with active or convalescent COVID-19. Specimen: peripheral blood. The CDR3 here is CASSLEGASSGANVLTF. The CDR3 DNA is TGCGCCAGCAGCCTCGAAGGGGCGAGCTCTGGGGCCAACGTCCTGACTTTC.